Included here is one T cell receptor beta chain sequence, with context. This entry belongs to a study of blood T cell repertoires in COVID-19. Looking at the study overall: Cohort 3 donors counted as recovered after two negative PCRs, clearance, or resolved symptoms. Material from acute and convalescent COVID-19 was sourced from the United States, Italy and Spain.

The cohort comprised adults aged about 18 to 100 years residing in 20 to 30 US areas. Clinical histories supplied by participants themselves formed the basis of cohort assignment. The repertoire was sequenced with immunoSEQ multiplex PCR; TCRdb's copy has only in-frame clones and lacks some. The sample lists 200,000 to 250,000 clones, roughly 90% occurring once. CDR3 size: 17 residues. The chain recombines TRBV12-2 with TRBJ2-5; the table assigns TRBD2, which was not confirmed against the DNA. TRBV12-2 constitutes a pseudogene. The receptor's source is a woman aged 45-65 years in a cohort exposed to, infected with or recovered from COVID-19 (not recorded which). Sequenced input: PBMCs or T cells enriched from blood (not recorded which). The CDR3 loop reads CASRPPAGGRTRDTQYF. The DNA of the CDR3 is TGTGCAAGTCGACCCCCAGCCGGGGGGCGGACAAGAGATACCCAGTACTTC.